These T cell receptor beta chains were read from a single sample in a study of blood T cell repertoires in COVID-19. Only in-frame clones appear in the TCRdb table, and some are missing; sequencing was by immunoSEQ multiplex PCR. The sample records tens of thousands of clones, roughly 83% being singletons. Specimen: peripheral blood. The receptors originated from a woman aged 55 to 70 with acute or convalescent COVID-19. The CDR3 runs from the conserved cysteine through the conserved F or W. A D gene is named only where the DNA matches it firmly. Some rows mark clone size as missing; the rest say once, few, many or name a class of expanded clone.

V gene: TRBV3-1/TRBV3-2; CDR3 length: 14; J gene: TRBJ2-5; clone size: few; D gene: NA; CDR3 protein: CASSQGVSQETQYF; CDR3 DNA: TGTGCCAGCAGCCAAGGCGTTTCCCAAGAGACCCAGTACTTC
V gene: TRBV6-5; CDR3 length: 13; J gene: TRBJ1-2; clone size: NA; D gene: TRBD1; CDR3 protein: CASSSRDSYGYTF; CDR3 DNA: TGTGCCAGCAGTAGCCGGGACAGCTATGGCTACACCTTC
V gene: TRBV18; CDR3 length: 15; J gene: TRBJ1-2; clone size: NA; D gene: TRBD1; CDR3 protein: CASSPSTGSNYGYTF; CDR3 DNA: TGTGCCAGCTCACCCTCGACAGGGTCTAACTATGGCTACACCTTC
V gene: TRBV12-3/TRBV12-4; CDR3 length: 12; J gene: TRBJ2-7; clone size: NA; D gene: TRBD1; CDR3 protein: CASRINRGVKYF; CDR3 DNA: TGTGCCAGCAGAATAAACAGGGGAGTCAAGTACTTC
V gene: TRBV5-8; CDR3 length: 14; J gene: TRBJ1-1; clone size: once; D gene: TRBD1; CDR3 protein: CASSFDRGPTEAFF; CDR3 DNA: TGTGCCAGCAGCTTCGACAGGGGGCCCACTGAAGCTTTCTTT
V gene: TRBV30; CDR3 length: 14; J gene: TRBJ1-2; clone size: NA; D gene: TRBD1; CDR3 protein: CAWSATGGWYGYTF; CDR3 DNA: TGTGCCTGGAGTGCAACAGGGGGCTGGTATGGCTACACCTTC
V gene: TRBV5-1; CDR3 length: 12; J gene: TRBJ2-7; clone size: NA; D gene: TRBD1; CDR3 protein: CASSTGGYEQYF; CDR3 DNA: TGCGCCAGCAGCACAGGGGGCTACGAGCAGTACTTC
V gene: TRBV5-4; CDR3 length: 16; J gene: TRBJ2-3; clone size: NA; D gene: NA; CDR3 protein: CASSSRGGGSTDTQYF; CDR3 DNA: TGTGCCAGCAGCTCTAGAGGCGGCGGTTCCACAGATACGCAGTATTTT
V gene: TRBV3-1/TRBV3-2; CDR3 length: 15; J gene: TRBJ1-4; clone size: NA; D gene: TRBD1; CDR3 protein: CASSLGDRVDEKLFF; CDR3 DNA: TGTGCCAGCAGTCTAGGGGACAGGGTGGATGAAAAACTGTTTTTT
V gene: TRBV12-3/TRBV12-4; CDR3 length: 13; J gene: TRBJ1-2; clone size: NA; D gene: NA; CDR3 protein: CASSPRLTSGYTF; CDR3 DNA: TGTGCCAGCAGTCCTAGACTGACTAGCGGCTACACCTTC
V gene: TRBV3-1/TRBV3-2; CDR3 length: 19; J gene: TRBJ2-1; clone size: NA; D gene: TRBD2; CDR3 protein: CASSQDGGLIAGGWNEQFF; CDR3 DNA: TGTGCCAGCAGCCAAGATGGAGGTTTGATAGCGGGGGGTTGGAATGAGCAGTTCTTC
V gene: TRBV3-1/TRBV3-2; CDR3 length: 14; J gene: TRBJ2-5; clone size: NA; D gene: NA; CDR3 protein: CASSQDRSHGTQYF; CDR3 DNA: TGTGCCAGCAGCCAAGATAGAAGTCACGGGACCCAGTACTTC
V gene: TRBV5-1; CDR3 length: 13; J gene: TRBJ2-1; clone size: NA; D gene: TRBD1; CDR3 protein: CASSPDRAGEQFF; CDR3 DNA: TGCGCCAGCAGCCCGGACAGGGCAGGTGAGCAGTTCTTC
V gene: TRBV5-1; CDR3 length: 15; J gene: TRBJ2-7; clone size: NA; D gene: NA; CDR3 protein: CASSLAGTPRLEQYF; CDR3 DNA: TGCGCCAGCAGCTTGGCGGGGACTCCACGGCTCGAGCAGTACTTC
V gene: TRBV7-2; CDR3 length: 16; J gene: TRBJ2-3; clone size: NA; D gene: TRBD2; CDR3 protein: CASSTRLAGRTDTQYF; CDR3 DNA: TGTGCCAGCAGCACCCGACTAGCGGGACGCACAGATACGCAGTATTTT
V gene: TRBV5-8; CDR3 length: 13; J gene: TRBJ1-2; clone size: NA; D gene: NA; CDR3 protein: CASSLVQGDGYTF; CDR3 DNA: TGTGCCAGCAGCTTGGTACAGGGAGATGGCTACACCTTC
V gene: TRBV5-6; CDR3 length: 15; J gene: TRBJ1-6; clone size: NA; D gene: NA; CDR3 protein: CASSLVPGLNSPLHF; CDR3 DNA: TGTGCCAGCAGCTTGGTCCCCGGACTAAATTCACCCCTCCACTTT
V gene: TRBV21-1; CDR3 length: 16; J gene: TRBJ1-4; clone size: NA; D gene: NA; CDR3 protein: CASRTKQGGTNEKLFF; CDR3 DNA: TGTGCCAGCAGGACTAAACAGGGAGGGACTAATGAAAAACTGTTTTTT
V gene: TRBV27; CDR3 length: 15; J gene: TRBJ1-1; clone size: NA; D gene: NA; CDR3 protein: CASSFQSRANTEAFF; CDR3 DNA: TGTGCCAGCAGTTTTCAATCCAGGGCTAACACTGAAGCTTTCTTT
V gene: TRBV5-5; CDR3 length: 16; J gene: TRBJ1-2; clone size: NA; D gene: TRBD1; CDR3 protein: CASRPATGGGNYGYTF; CDR3 DNA: TGTGCCAGCAGACCAGCCACAGGGGGCGGCAACTATGGCTACACCTTC
V gene: TRBV7-2; CDR3 length: 15; J gene: TRBJ2-2; clone size: NA; D gene: NA; CDR3 protein: CASSSQGVEAGELFF; CDR3 DNA: TGTGCCAGCAGCTCCCAAGGGGTCGAAGCGGGGGAGCTGTTTTTT
V gene: TRBV19; CDR3 length: 15; J gene: TRBJ1-1; clone size: few; D gene: NA; CDR3 protein: CASSNGRGRRTEAFF; CDR3 DNA: TGTGCCAGTAGTAACGGTAGGGGAAGAAGAACTGAAGCTTTCTTT
V gene: TRBV7-9; CDR3 length: 16; J gene: TRBJ1-2; clone size: NA; D gene: TRBD1; CDR3 protein: CASSLAQGQGQYGYTF; CDR3 DNA: TGTGCCAGCAGCTTAGCGCAGGGACAGGGACAGTATGGCTACACCTTC
V gene: TRBV2; CDR3 length: 17; J gene: TRBJ2-3; clone size: NA; D gene: TRBD2; CDR3 protein: CASGRTSGGAAADTQYF; CDR3 DNA: TGTGCCAGCGGCCGGACTAGCGGGGGGGCCGCGGCAGATACGCAGTATTTT
V gene: TRBV7-3; CDR3 length: 14; J gene: TRBJ2-3; clone size: NA; D gene: TRBD2; CDR3 protein: CASSLLAGDDTQYF; CDR3 DNA: TGTGCCAGCAGCTTGTTAGCGGGGGACGATACGCAGTATTTT
V gene: TRBV9; CDR3 length: 15; J gene: TRBJ1-5; clone size: once; D gene: NA; CDR3 protein: CASTMRHNSNQPQHF; CDR3 DNA: TGTGCCAGCACCATGAGACACAATAGCAATCAGCCCCAGCATTTT
V gene: TRBV7-2; CDR3 length: 13; J gene: TRBJ1-5; clone size: few; D gene: NA; CDR3 protein: CASSLGGAQPQHF; CDR3 DNA: TGTGCCAGCAGCTTAGGGGGAGCTCAGCCCCAGCATTTT
V gene: TRBV5-5; CDR3 length: 15; J gene: TRBJ1-4; clone size: NA; D gene: NA; CDR3 protein: CASSFGGTTNEKLFF; CDR3 DNA: TGTGCCAGCAGCTTCGGGGGAACAACTAATGAAAAACTGTTTTTT
V gene: TRBV7-9; CDR3 length: 18; J gene: TRBJ2-5; clone size: NA; D gene: TRBD2; CDR3 protein: CASSLALSGGAEQETQYF; CDR3 DNA: TGTGCCAGCAGCTTAGCCCTTAGCGGGGGGGCGGAGCAGGAGACCCAGTACTTC
V gene: TRBV27; CDR3 length: 14; J gene: TRBJ1-2; clone size: NA; D gene: NA; CDR3 protein: CASGGGGGPYGYTF; CDR3 DNA: TGTGCCAGCGGAGGAGGTGGCGGTCCCTATGGCTACACCTTC
V gene: TRBV5-1; CDR3 length: 15; J gene: TRBJ2-5; clone size: NA; D gene: TRBD2; CDR3 protein: CASSPAGGRQETQYF; CDR3 DNA: TGCGCCAGCAGCCCCGCGGGGGGGCGGCAAGAGACCCAGTACTTC
V gene: TRBV19; CDR3 length: 16; J gene: TRBJ1-4; clone size: NA; D gene: TRBD1; CDR3 protein: CASTATRTGGNEKLFF; CDR3 DNA: TGTGCCAGTACCGCGACTCGGACAGGGGGGAATGAAAAACTGTTTTTT
V gene: TRBV6-5; CDR3 length: 15; J gene: TRBJ1-1; clone size: NA; D gene: TRBD1; CDR3 protein: CASSFFPPQGAEAFF; CDR3 DNA: TGTGCCAGCAGTTTTTTCCCACCTCAGGGGGCTGAAGCTTTCTTT
V gene: TRBV3-1/TRBV3-2; CDR3 length: 14; J gene: TRBJ1-2; clone size: NA; D gene: NA; CDR3 protein: CASSPLGGTGGYTF; CDR3 DNA: TGTGCCAGCAGCCCCCTTGGTGGTACAGGAGGCTACACCTTC
V gene: TRBV9; CDR3 length: 12; J gene: TRBJ1-2; clone size: NA; D gene: NA; CDR3 protein: CASSVGQDGYTF; CDR3 DNA: TGTGCCAGCAGCGTAGGGCAGGATGGCTACACCTTC
V gene: TRBV9; CDR3 length: 13; J gene: TRBJ2-3; clone size: NA; D gene: NA; CDR3 protein: CASSPLGADTQYF; CDR3 DNA: TGTGCCAGCAGCCCTCTCGGGGCAGATACGCAGTATTTT